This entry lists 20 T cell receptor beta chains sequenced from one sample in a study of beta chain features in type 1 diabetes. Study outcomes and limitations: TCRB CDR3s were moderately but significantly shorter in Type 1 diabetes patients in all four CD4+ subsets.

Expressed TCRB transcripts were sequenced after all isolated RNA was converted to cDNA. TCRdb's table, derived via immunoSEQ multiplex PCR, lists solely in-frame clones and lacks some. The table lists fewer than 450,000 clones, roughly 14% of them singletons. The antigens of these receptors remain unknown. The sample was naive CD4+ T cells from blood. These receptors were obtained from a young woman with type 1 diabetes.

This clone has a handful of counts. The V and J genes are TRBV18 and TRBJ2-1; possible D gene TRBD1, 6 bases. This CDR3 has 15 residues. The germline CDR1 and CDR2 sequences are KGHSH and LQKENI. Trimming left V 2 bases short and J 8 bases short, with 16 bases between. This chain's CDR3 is CASSPMAGVTHEQFF. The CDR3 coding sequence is TGTGCCAGCTCACCAATGGCAGGGGTGACACATGAGCAGTTCTTC.

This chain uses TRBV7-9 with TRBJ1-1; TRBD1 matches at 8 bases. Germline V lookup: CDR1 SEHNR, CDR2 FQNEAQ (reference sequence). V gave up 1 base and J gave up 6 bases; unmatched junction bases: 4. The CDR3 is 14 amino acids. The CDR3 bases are TGTGCCAGCAGCTTAGGACAGGGGTTTCCTGAAGCTTTCTTT. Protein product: CASSLGQGFPEAFF. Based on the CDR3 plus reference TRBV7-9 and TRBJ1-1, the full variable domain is DTGVSQNPRHKITKRGQNVTFRCDPISEHNRLYWYRQTLGQGPEFLTYFQNEAQLEKSRLLSDRFSAERPKGSFSTLEIQRTEQGDSAMYLCASSLGQGFPEAFFGQGTRLTVV.

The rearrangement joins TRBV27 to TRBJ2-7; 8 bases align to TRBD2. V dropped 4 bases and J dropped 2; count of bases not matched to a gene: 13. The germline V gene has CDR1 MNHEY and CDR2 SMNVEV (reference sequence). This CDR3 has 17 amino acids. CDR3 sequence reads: CASSSPSREREPYEQYF. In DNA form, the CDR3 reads TGTGCCAGCAGTTCACCCTCCCGGGAGCGGGAGCCCTACGAGCAGTACTTC.

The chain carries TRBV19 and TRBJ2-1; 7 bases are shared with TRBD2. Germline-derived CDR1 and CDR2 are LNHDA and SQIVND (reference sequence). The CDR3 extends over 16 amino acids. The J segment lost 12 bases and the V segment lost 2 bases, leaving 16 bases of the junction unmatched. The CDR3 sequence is CASSINGLGEGRGQFF. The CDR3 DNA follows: TGTGCCAGTAGTATAAACGGTTTGGGGGAGGGAAGGGGGCAGTTCTTC. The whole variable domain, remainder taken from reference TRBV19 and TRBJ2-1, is DGGITQSPKYLFRKEGQNVTLSCEQNLNHDAMYWYRQDPGQGLRLIYYSQIVNDFQKGDIAEGYSVSREKKESFPLTVTSAQKNPTAFYLCASSINGLGEGRGQFFGPGTRLTVL.

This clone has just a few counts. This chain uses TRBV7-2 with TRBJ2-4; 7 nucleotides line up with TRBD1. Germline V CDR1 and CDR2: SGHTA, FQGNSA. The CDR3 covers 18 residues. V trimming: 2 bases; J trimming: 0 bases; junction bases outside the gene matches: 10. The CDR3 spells CASSLSPGTALAKNIQYF. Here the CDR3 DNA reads TGTGCCAGCAGCTTAAGCCCGGGGACAGCCCTAGCCAAAAACATTCAGTACTTC.

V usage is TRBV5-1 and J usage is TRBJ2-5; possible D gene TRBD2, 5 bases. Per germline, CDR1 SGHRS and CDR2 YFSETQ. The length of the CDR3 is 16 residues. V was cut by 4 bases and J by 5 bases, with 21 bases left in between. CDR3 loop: CASSTSSITTPETQYF. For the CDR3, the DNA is TGCGCCAGCAGCACTAGTTCAATCACCACCCCGGAGACCCAGTACTTC. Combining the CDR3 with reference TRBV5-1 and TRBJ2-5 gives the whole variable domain KAGVTQTPRYLIKTRGQQVTLSCSPISGHRSVSWYQQTPGQGLQFLFEYFSETQRNKGNFPGRFSGRQFSNSRSEMNVSTLELGDSALYLCASSTSSITTPETQYFGPGTRLLVL.

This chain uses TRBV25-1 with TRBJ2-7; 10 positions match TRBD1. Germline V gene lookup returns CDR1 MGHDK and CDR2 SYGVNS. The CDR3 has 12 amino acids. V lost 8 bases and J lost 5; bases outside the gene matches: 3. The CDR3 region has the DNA TGTGCCAGCGGAGGACAGGGGGACGAGCAGTACTTC. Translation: CASGGQGDEQYF.

The CDR3 protein is CAIRGTSQSEQFF. The DNA for the CDR3 is TGTGCCATCAGGGGGACTAGCCAGAGTGAGCAGTTCTTC. The chain links TRBV10-3 to TRBJ2-1; TRBD2 matches 9 bases. Germline CDR1 is ENHRY and CDR2 is SYGVKD. After removal of 6 bases from V and 9 bases from J, the junction contained 6 bases not matched to a gene. This CDR3 is built from 13 residues.

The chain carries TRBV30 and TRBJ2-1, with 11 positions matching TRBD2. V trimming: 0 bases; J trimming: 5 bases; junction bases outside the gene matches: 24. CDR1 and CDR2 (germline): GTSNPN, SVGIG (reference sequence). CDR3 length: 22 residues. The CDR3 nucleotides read TGTGCCTGGAGTGTACGGGTTAGCGGGAGGGGGATACACACACACACACACAATGAGCAGTTCTTC. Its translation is CAWSVRVSGRGIHTHTHNEQFF. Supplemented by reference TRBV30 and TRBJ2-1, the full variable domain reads SQTIHQWPATLVQPVGSPLSLECTVEGTSNPNLYWYRQAAGRGLQLLFYSVGIGQISSEVPQNLSASRPQDRQFILSSKKLLLSDSGFYLCAWSVRVSGRGIHTHTHNEQFFGPGTRLTVL.

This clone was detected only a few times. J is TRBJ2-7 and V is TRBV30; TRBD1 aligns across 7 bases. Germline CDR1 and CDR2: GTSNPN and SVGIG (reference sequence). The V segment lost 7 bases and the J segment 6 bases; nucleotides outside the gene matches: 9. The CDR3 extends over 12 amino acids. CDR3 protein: CASRDSPFEQYF. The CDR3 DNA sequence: TGTGCCTCCCGGGACAGTCCGTTCGAGCAGTACTTC.

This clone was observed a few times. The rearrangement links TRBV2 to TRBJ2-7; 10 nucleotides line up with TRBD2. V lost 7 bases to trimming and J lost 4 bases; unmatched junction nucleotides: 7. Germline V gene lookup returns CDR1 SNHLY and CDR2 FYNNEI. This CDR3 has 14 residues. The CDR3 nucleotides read TGTGCCAGCACGGAGCGGGAGGGCCCATACGAGCAGTACTTC. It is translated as CASTEREGPYEQYF.

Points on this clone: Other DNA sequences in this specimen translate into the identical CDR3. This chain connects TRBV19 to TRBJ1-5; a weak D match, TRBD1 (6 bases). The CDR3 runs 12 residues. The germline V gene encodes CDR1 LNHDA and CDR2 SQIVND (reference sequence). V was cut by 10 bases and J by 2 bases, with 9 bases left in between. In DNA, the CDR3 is TGTGCCACTAGGACAGGCAATCAGCCCCAGCATTTT. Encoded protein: CATRTGNQPQHF.

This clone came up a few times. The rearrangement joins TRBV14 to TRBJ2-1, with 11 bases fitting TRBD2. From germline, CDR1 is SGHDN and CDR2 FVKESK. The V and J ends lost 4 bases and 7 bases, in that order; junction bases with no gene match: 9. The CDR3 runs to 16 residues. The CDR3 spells CASSPSLAGGGNEQFF. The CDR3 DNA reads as TGTGCCAGCAGCCCCTCCCTAGCGGGAGGAGGGAATGAGCAGTTCTTC.

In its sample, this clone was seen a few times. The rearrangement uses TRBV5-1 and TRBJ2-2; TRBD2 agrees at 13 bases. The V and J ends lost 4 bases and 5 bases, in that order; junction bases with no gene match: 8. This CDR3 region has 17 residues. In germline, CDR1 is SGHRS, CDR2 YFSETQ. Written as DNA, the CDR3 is TGCGCCAGCAGCCAACGACTAGCGGGAGGCCGGACCGGGGAGCTGTTTTTT. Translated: CASSQRLAGGRTGELFF. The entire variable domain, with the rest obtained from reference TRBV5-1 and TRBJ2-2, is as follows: KAGVTQTPRYLIKTRGQQVTLSCSPISGHRSVSWYQQTPGQGLQFLFEYFSETQRNKGNFPGRFSGRQFSNSRSEMNVSTLELGDSALYLCASSQRLAGGRTGELFFGEGSRLTVL.

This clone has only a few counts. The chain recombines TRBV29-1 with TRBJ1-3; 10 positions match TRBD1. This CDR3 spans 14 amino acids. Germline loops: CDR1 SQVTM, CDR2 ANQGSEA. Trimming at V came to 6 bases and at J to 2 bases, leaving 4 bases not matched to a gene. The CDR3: CSVGQGGAGNTIYF. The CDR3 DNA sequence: TGCAGCGTAGGACAGGGGGGCGCTGGAAACACCATATATTTT.

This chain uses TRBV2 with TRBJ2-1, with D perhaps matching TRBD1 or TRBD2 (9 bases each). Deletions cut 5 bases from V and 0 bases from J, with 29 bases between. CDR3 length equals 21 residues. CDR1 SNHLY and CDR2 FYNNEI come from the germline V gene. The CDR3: CASSYRDRALAGSSSYNEQFF. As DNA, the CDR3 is TGTGCCAGCAGTTACCGGGACAGGGCACTAGCGGGTTCCAGCTCCTACAATGAGCAGTTCTTC.

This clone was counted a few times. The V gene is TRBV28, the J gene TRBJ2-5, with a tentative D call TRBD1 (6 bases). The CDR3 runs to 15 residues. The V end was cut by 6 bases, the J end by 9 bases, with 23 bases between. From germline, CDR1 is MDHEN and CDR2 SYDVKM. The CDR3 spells CASSAGQTLVAAQYF. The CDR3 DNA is TGTGCCAGCAGCGCCGGACAGACCTTGGTGGCGGCCCAGTACTTC. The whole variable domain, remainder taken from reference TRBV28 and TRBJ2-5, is DVKVTQSSRYLVKRTGEKVFLECVQDMDHENMFWYRQDPGLGLRLIYFSYDVKMKEKGDIPEGYSVSREKKERFSLILESASTNQTSMYLCASSAGQTLVAAQYFGPGTRLLVL.

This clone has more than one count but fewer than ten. The CDR3: CASRSKPGAGGQPQHF. In DNA, the CDR3 is TGTGCCAGCAGGAGCAAACCAGGGGCCGGGGGGCAGCCCCAGCATTTT. This chain links TRBV28 with TRBJ1-5; tentatively, D is TRBD1 (6 bases). Germline CDR1 is MDHEN and CDR2 is SYDVKM. V lost 6 bases and J lost 7, with 22 bases in between. This CDR3 comprises 16 residues.

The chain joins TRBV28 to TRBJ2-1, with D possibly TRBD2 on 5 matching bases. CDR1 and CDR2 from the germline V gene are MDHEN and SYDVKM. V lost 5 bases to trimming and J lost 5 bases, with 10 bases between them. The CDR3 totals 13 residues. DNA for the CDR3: TGTGCCAGCAGTCCTGACTACCACAATGAGCAGTTCTTC. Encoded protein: CASSPDYHNEQFF.

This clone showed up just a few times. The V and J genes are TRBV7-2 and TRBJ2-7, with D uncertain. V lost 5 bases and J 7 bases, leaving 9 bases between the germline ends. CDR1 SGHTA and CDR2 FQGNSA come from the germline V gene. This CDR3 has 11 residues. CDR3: CASSLNGEQYV. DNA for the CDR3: TGTGCCAGCAGCCTCAATGGGGAGCAGTACGTC.